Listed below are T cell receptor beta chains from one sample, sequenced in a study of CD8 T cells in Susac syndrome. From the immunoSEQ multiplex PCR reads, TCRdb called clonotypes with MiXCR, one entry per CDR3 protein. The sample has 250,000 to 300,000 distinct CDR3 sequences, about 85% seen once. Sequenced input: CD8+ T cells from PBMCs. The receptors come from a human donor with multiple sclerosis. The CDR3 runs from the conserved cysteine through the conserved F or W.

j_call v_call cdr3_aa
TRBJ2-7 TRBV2 CASRSPTSSTYEQYF
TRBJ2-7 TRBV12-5 CASGSTGGLYEQYF
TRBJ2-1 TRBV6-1 CASSPEGSGAGEDNEQFF
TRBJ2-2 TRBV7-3 CASSLRDRRVWRELGPGELFF
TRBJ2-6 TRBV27 CASSPRSSGANVLTF
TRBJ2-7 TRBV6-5 CASSYSVPSYEQYF
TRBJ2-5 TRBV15 CATRGTGKTQYF
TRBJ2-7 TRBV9 CASSVSGPFGGEQYF
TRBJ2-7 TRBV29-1 CSVGRTGSPNEQYF
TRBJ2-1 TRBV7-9 CASSSIEEVYNEQFF
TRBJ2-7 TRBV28 CASSLRRGIAYEQYF
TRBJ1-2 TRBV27 CATRDKRYGYTF
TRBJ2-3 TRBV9 CASSKILAVETDTQYF
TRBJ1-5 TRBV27 CASREGAGEVSNQPQHF
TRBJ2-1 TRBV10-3 CAISGLAGERGNEQFF
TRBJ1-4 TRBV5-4 CASSMMPRGQRPDEKLFF